This TCR beta chain was recorded in a study of CD8 T cells in ankylosing spondylitis. The study's findings and limits: In synovial fluid and blood from reactive arthritis, some motif variants were previously reported. A motif in TCR beta, a set of roughly eight highly homologous variants, appeared characteristic of ankylosing spondylitis blood. Disease-associated clones were reportedly significantly overrepresented in matched ankylosing spondylitis synovial fluid.

As to this clonotype: Its specificity is not known.

The TCR beta libraries were generated through quantitative 5'-RACE incorporating molecular barcodes. One entry per CDR3 protein results from TCRdb running MiXCR on the 5' RACE reads. The sample contains over 25,000 distinct CDR3 sequences, approximately 15% of which appear only once. Germline V gene sequence: CDR1 SGHRS, CDR2 YFSETQ. The CDR3 spans 15 residues. The germline V and J ends were trimmed by 4 bases and 6 bases, with 16 bases remaining between them. Source material: blood. The chain carries TRBV5-1 and TRBJ2-2; possibly TRBD1 or TRBD2 for D (5 bases each). The receptor was isolated from a male donor with ankylosing spondylitis or in good health (not recorded which). The CDR3 region is CASSIGTQLSGELFF. The CDR3, as DNA: TGCGCCAGCAGCATTGGGACCCAATTATCCGGGGAGCTGTTTTTT. Combining the CDR3 with reference TRBV5-1 and TRBJ2-2 gives the whole variable domain KAGVTQTPRYLIKTRGQQVTLSCSPISGHRSVSWYQQTPGQGLQFLFEYFSETQRNKGNFPGRFSGRQFSNSRSEMNVSTLELGDSALYLCASSIGTQLSGELFFGEGSRLTVL.